The 25 T cell receptor beta chains presented below share a single source sample, sequenced in a study of cytomegalovirus exposure and HLA in healthy donors. Use of 60 Vbeta and 13 Jbeta primers characterized the PCR. The repertoire was sequenced with immunoSEQ multiplex PCR; TCRdb's copy has only in-frame clones and lacks some. The repertoire includes more than 150,000 clones, 70% to 85% of them detected once, and about 1.5% sits in the top ten. Sequencing was performed on PBMCs. The receptor set was obtained from a male donor in good health and CMV-seronegative.

This sequence joins TRBV30 and TRBJ1-2; the D gene is possibly TRBD1 (6 bases). The CDR3 totals 12 residues. From germline, CDR1 is GTSNPN and CDR2 SVGIG (reference sequence). The V and J ends lost 4 bases and 8 bases respectively, with 14 bases between them. Here the CDR3 reads CAWMDSREGYTF. CDR3 nucleotide sequence: TGTGCCTGGATGGACAGTCGGGAAGGCTACACCTTC.

This clone appeared a single time. The J gene is TRBJ2-5, the V gene TRBV7-2; possible D gene TRBD2, 6 bases. V lost 1 base, J lost 5 bases, and 11 bases lay in between. Germline V gene sequence: CDR1 SGHTA, CDR2 FQGNSA. CDR3 size: 14 residues. CDR3 sequence: CASSLGRAGETQYF. In DNA form, the CDR3 reads TGTGCCAGCAGCTTAGGGAGGGCTGGGGAGACCCAGTACTTC. Supplemented by reference TRBV7-2 and TRBJ2-5, the full variable domain reads GAGVSQSPSNKVTEKGKDVELRCDPISGHTALYWYRQSLGQGLEFLIYFQGNSAPDKSGLPSDRFSAERTGGSVSTLTIQRTQQEDSAVYLCASSLGRAGETQYFGPGTRLLVL.

V usage is TRBV6-6 and J usage is TRBJ2-1, with TRBD1 matching 9 bases. The CDR3 runs 14 residues. Germline assignment: CDR1 MNHNY and CDR2 SVGAGI (reference sequence). V was clipped by 3 bases and J by 8 bases; unmatched bases: 5. The CDR3, as DNA: TGTGCCAGCAGTTATCCGGACAGGGGCCATGAGCAGTTCTTC. Its protein product is CASSYPDRGHEQFF.

The genes are TRBV27 and TRBJ2-5, with TRBD1 identical over 8 bases. The J call may be incorrect, as the DNA end agrees better with TRBJ2-7. The CDR3 consists of 14 residues. The germline gives CDR1 MNHEY, CDR2 SMNVEV (reference sequence). CDR3 sequence: CASSTGGLSYEQYF. CDR3 DNA sequence: TGTGCCAGCAGTACAGGGGGATTGTCCTACGAGCAGTACTTC.

This clone showed up just a few times. This chain joins TRBV9 and TRBJ1-1; D remains unclear. With 0 bases removed from V and 5 bases from J, the gap between germline ends came to 8 bases. Germline values: CDR1 SGDLS, CDR2 YYNGEE. CDR3 length: 13 residues. The CDR3 DNA reads TGTGCCAGCAGCGTAGAACAGTTGACTGAAGCTTTCTTT. Its translation is CASSVEQLTEAFF. Variable domain in full (rest from reference TRBV9 and TRBJ1-1): DSGVTQTPKHLITATGQRVTLRCSPRSGDLSVYWYQQSLDQGLQFLIQYYNGEERAKGNILERFSAQQFPDLHSELNLSSLELGDSALYFCASSVEQLTEAFFGQGTRLTVV.

V and J are TRBV5-4 and TRBJ2-2; D unclear. Germline assignment: CDR1 SGHNT and CDR2 YYREEE (reference sequence). V was shortened by 1 base and J by 6 bases, with 10 bases between the two germline ends. The CDR3 covers 14 residues. The CDR3: CASSLLGSPGELFF. The DNA for the CDR3 is TGTGCCAGCAGCTTGTTGGGTAGCCCCGGGGAGCTGTTTTTT.

In the case of this clone: This sample also contains other DNA sequences that code for the same CDR3. V and J are TRBV19 and TRBJ1-1; no definite D call. Germline CDR1 reads LNHDA; CDR2 reads SQIVND (reference sequence). The ends were cut back, 1 base at V and 0 bases at J, with 6 bases in the middle. The CDR3 sequence is 14 residues long. The DNA of the CDR3 is TGTGCCAGTAGTATAGGTTCAGTGAACACTGAAGCTTTCTTT. Its protein is CASSIGSVNTEAFF.

The chain employs TRBV13 and TRBJ2-7, with TRBD2 matching over 11 bases. The germline V gene encodes CDR1 PRHDT and CDR2 FYEKMQ (reference sequence). V was clipped by 2 bases and J by 0 bases; unmatched bases: 3. The CDR3 extends over 16 amino acids. In nucleotides, the CDR3 is TGTGCCAGCAGCTTAATAGCGGGGGGGCCCTCCTACGAGCAGTACTTC. This codes for CASSLIAGGPSYEQYF.

The V call is TRBV6-4, the J call TRBJ2-1, with D maybe TRBD1 (6 bases). Trimming removed 6 bases from V and 0 bases from J, with 9 bases in between. CDR1 MRHNA and CDR2 SNTAGT come from the germline V gene. The CDR3 is 14 amino acids. This CDR3 reads CASSLDSSYNEQFF. In DNA form, the CDR3 reads TGTGCCAGCAGCTTGGACAGCTCCTACAATGAGCAGTTCTTC.

J is TRBJ1-4 and V is TRBV19; no definite D call. Trimming took 9 bases from V and 5 from J, leaving 25 bases between them. CDR1 and CDR2 (germline): LNHDA, SQIVND (reference sequence). CDR3 length equals 17 residues. This chain's CDR3 is CASTAGRWGEPNEKLFF. The CDR3 region has the DNA TGTGCCAGCACGGCGGGCAGGTGGGGAGAACCGAATGAAAAACTGTTTTTT.

The chain carries TRBV6-5 and TRBJ1-2; 7 bases match TRBD1. This CDR3 spans 13 amino acids. Germline CDR1 and CDR2: MNHEY and SVGAGI. After removal of 7 bases from V and 5 bases from J, the junction contained 7 bases not matched to a gene. The CDR3 loop reads CASTLDRSYGYTF. CDR3 nucleotide sequence: TGTGCCAGCACCCTGGACAGGTCTTATGGCTACACCTTC.

The V call is TRBV2, the J call TRBJ1-4; no clear D. Trimming pared 2 bases from V and 3 bases from J, leaving 10 bases between. The CDR3 consists of 15 residues. The germline gives CDR1 SNHLY, CDR2 FYNNEI. The CDR3 sequence is CASSELTGANEKLFF. The DNA of the CDR3 is TGTGCCAGCAGTGAATTGACCGGGGCTAATGAAAAACTGTTTTTT.

This clone was detected only a few times. The J gene is TRBJ2-7, the V gene TRBV5-4, with 8 bases identical to TRBD2. Germline assignment: CDR1 SGHNT and CDR2 YYREEE (reference sequence). The CDR3 covers 16 residues. J was trimmed by 2 bases and V by 5 bases; bases with no gene match: 12. The CDR3: CASSLRMTSETYEQYF. CDR3 bases: TGTGCCAGCAGTCTTCGGATGACTAGCGAGACCTACGAGCAGTACTTC. The full variable domain, completed using reference TRBV5-4 and TRBJ2-7, is ETGVTQSPTHLIKTRGQQVTLRCSSQSGHNTVSWYQQALGQGPQFIFQYYREEENGRGNFPPRFSGLQFPNYSSELNVNALELDDSALYLCASSLRMTSETYEQYFGPGTRLTVT.

Details on this clone: Other DNA sequences in the sample encode the same CDR3. This chain uses TRBV18 with TRBJ1-2; the match to TRBD1 covers 7 bases. Germline lookup yields CDR1 KGHSH and CDR2 LQKENI. This CDR3 spans 13 amino acids. V lost 6 bases to trimming and J lost 3 bases; unmatched junction nucleotides: 4. The CDR3 loop reads CASSPGGDYGYTF. CDR3 in DNA: TGTGCCAGCTCCCCAGGGGGGGACTATGGCTACACCTTC.

This clone was picked up a small number of times. The chain links TRBV11-3 to TRBJ2-5; 14 bases are shared with TRBD2. The CDR3 sequence is 16 residues long. The J segment lost 1 base and the V segment lost 4 bases, leaving 2 bases of the junction unmatched. From germline, CDR1 is SGHNT and CDR2 YENEEA. CDR3 DNA: TGTGCCAGCAGCTCCGGGACTAGCGGGGGCCAAGAGACCCAGTACTTC. This encodes CASSSGTSGGQETQYF.

The chain links TRBV7-2 to TRBJ1-4; 7 bases agree with TRBD1. The CDR3 has 16 amino acids. The junction had 8 bases not matched to a gene; V was cut back by 5 bases and J by 2 bases. Germline V gene lookup returns CDR1 SGHTA and CDR2 FQGNSA. CDR3 amino acids: CASSAGQPRTNEKLFF. In DNA, the CDR3 is TGTGCCAGCAGCGCGGGACAGCCTAGGACTAATGAAAAACTGTTTTTT.

The chain joins TRBV5-4 to TRBJ2-1; D is perhaps TRBD2 (7 bases). The length of the CDR3 is 15 residues. The V end lost 4 bases, the J end lost 0 bases, and 11 bases lay between the germline ends. Looked up from germline, CDR1 is SGHNT and CDR2 is YYREEE (reference sequence). The CDR3 bases are TGTGCCAGCAGCATCGGGGGGCCCTCCTACAATGAGCAGTTCTTC. Its protein is CASSIGGPSYNEQFF.

This clone has more than one count but fewer than ten. V is TRBV4-3 and J is TRBJ1-4; the D gene is possibly TRBD1 (5 bases). The CDR3 contains 16 residues. The germline V gene has CDR1 LGHNA and CDR2 YSLEER. Trimming pared 1 base from V and 8 bases from J, leaving 17 bases between. The CDR3: CASSQGARGEGEKLFF. The DNA of the CDR3 is TGCGCCAGCAGCCAAGGGGCTCGGGGGGAGGGGGAAAAACTGTTTTTT.

This sequence joins TRBV29-1 and TRBJ1-1; D is unclear. Germline V CDR1 and CDR2: SQVTM, ANQGSEA. V lost 3 bases, J lost 4 bases, and 12 bases lay in between. The CDR3 is 13 amino acids. The CDR3 region has the DNA TGCAGCGTTGATGGGAGGGCTCGCACTGAAGCTTTCTTT. This sequence encodes CSVDGRARTEAFF.

The rearrangement links TRBV7-6 to TRBJ1-6; a weak D match, TRBD1 (5 bases). V gave up 6 bases and J gave up 4 bases, with 16 bases separating them. Germline V gives CDR1 SGHVS, CDR2 FNYEAQ. The CDR3 consists of 16 residues. The CDR3 reads CASRAAGDWYNSPLHF. The CDR3 DNA sequence: TGTGCCAGCAGGGCCGCGGGGGACTGGTATAATTCACCCCTCCACTTT.

The CDR3 loop is CASRWTVGATDTQYF. The CDR3 DNA is TGTGCCAGCAGGTGGACCGTAGGGGCCACAGATACGCAGTATTTT. This rearrangement joins TRBV2 to TRBJ2-3; D might be TRBD1 (5 bases). V lost 6 bases to trimming and J lost 2 bases, with 15 bases between them. Per germline, CDR1 SNHLY and CDR2 FYNNEI. CDR3 length equals 15 residues.

This clone was recorded a few times. V gene TRBV4-2 combines with J gene TRBJ2-4, with D possibly TRBD2 on 5 matching bases. The CDR3 is 15 residues long. V lost 0 bases and J 7 bases, leaving 13 bases between the germline ends. Germline V CDR1 and CDR2: LGHNA, YNFKEQ. CDR3 DNA sequence: TGTGCCAGCAGCCAAGATTGGGAACTAGATAACATTCAGTACTTC. It specifies CASSQDWELDNIQYF.

The V call is TRBV5-6, the J call TRBJ2-2; 8 positions agree with TRBD2. V was clipped by 0 bases and J by 4 bases; unmatched bases: 8. The CDR3 loop spans 17 amino acids. Germline CDR1 is SGHDT and CDR2 is YYEEEE. The CDR3 reads CASSLAKNGLATGELFF. In nucleotides, the CDR3 is TGTGCCAGCAGCTTGGCCAAAAATGGACTAGCCACCGGGGAGCTGTTTTTT.

The V and J genes are TRBV18 and TRBJ1-1, with 11 positions matching TRBD1. CDR1 and CDR2 (germline): KGHSH, LQKENI. The CDR3 has 16 residues. The J segment lost 0 bases and the V segment lost 4 bases, leaving 4 bases of the junction unmatched. The CDR3 is CASSQGTGGMNTEAFF. CDR3 nucleotides: TGTGCCAGCTCACAGGGGACAGGGGGAATGAACACTGAAGCTTTCTTT.

The chain employs TRBV20-1 and TRBJ2-1, with unresolved D. The germline CDR1 and CDR2 sequences are DFQATT and SNEGSKA (reference sequence). The CDR3 runs 11 residues. V lost 3 bases to trimming and J lost 6 bases, with 6 bases between them. CDR3: CSASGLNEQFF. CDR3 coding DNA: TGCAGTGCTAGTGGGCTCAATGAGCAGTTCTTC.